Below are 32 T cell receptor beta chains sequenced from a single sample in a study of cytomegalovirus exposure and HLA in healthy donors. The data were produced by immunoSEQ multiplex PCR, yet TCRdb's version contains in-frame clones alone and is incomplete. The sample contains fewer than 250,000 clones, around nine tenths of which appear only once. Sequencing used PBMCs. These receptor sequences come from a man younger than 30 in good health and CMV-seronegative.

The chain combines TRBV5-1 with TRBJ2-3; D call uncertain. Per the germline V gene, CDR1 is SGHRS and CDR2 is YFSETQ. The CDR3 is made up of 12 amino acids. The V gene lost 6 bases and the J gene lost 0 bases, with 5 bases spanning the gap. CDR3 in amino acids: CASISSTDTQYF. DNA for the CDR3: TGCGCCAGCATTTCAAGCACAGATACGCAGTATTTT.

This clone was recorded a few times. The chain carries TRBV5-5 and TRBJ1-6, with D uncertain. The CDR3 has 15 residues. Germline V gene lookup returns CDR1 SGHKS and CDR2 YYEKEE (reference sequence). Trimming pared 1 base from V and 6 bases from J, leaving 11 bases between. The CDR3 DNA is TGTGCCAGCAGCTTGCGGGAGTGGGGTAATTCACCCCTCCACTTT. It translates to CASSLREWGNSPLHF.

This chain joins TRBV25-1 and TRBJ2-1, with 7 bases lining up with TRBD1. V dropped 1 base and J dropped 13; count of bases not matched to a gene: 7. The CDR3 has 13 amino acids. Germline CDR1 reads MGHDK; CDR2 reads SYGVNS. CDR3 sequence reads: CASSESTGAKQFF. In DNA, the CDR3 is TGTGCCAGCAGTGAATCCACAGGGGCCAAACAGTTCTTC.

The chain is built from TRBV2 and TRBJ2-3; D might be TRBD1 (6 bases). With 8 bases removed from V and 2 bases from J, the gap between germline ends came to 20 bases. This CDR3 has 16 amino acids. The germline gives CDR1 SNHLY, CDR2 FYNNEI. CDR3 region: CASLAGTRTVTDTQYF. CDR3 coding DNA: TGTGCCAGCTTAGCCGGGACACGGACCGTCACAGATACGCAGTATTTT.

V gene TRBV18 combines with J gene TRBJ2-1, with 7 bases lining up with TRBD2. The CDR3 contains 16 residues. Germline CDR1 is KGHSH and CDR2 is LQKENI. J lost 3 bases, V lost 3 bases, and 8 bases had no gene match. CDR3 DNA: TGTGCCAGCTCACCGGGGGGGACGTCCAACTACAATGAGCAGTTCTTC. Encoded protein: CASSPGGTSNYNEQFF.

The chain links TRBV6-5 to TRBJ1-6; 8 bases map to TRBD1. The V gene end was trimmed by 6 bases and the J gene end by 10 bases; junction bases not matched to a gene: 11. Germline CDR1 MNHEY, CDR2 SVGAGI. This CDR3 is built from 15 residues. The CDR3 coding sequence is TGTGCCAGCAGACAGTCCGGGACAGGCTACTCACCCCTCCACTTT. Amino acid sequence: CASRQSGTGYSPLHF.

The gene calls are TRBV12-5 and TRBJ2-7; TRBD2 is a possible D gene (5 bases). The CDR3 has 14 amino acids. Trimming removed 1 base from V and 0 bases from J, with 7 bases in between. Germline V gene data show CDR1 as LGHNT and CDR2 as FRNRAP. The CDR3 nucleotides are TGTGCTAGTGGTTTGGGAGGGCTCTCCTACGAGCAGTACTTC. Translated: CASGLGGLSYEQYF.

V gene TRBV4-1 combines with J gene TRBJ2-7, with D possibly matching TRBD2 (6 bases). The germline V gene has CDR1 MGHRA and CDR2 YSYEKL. The CDR3 consists of 15 residues. Trimming removed 2 bases at V and 2 bases at J, with 13 bases between. CDR3 bases: TGCGCCAGCAGCCAATCAACTAGCCGCGCCTACGAGCAGTACTTC. Translated, it gives CASSQSTSRAYEQYF.

This sequence joins TRBV28 and TRBJ1-3; unclear D gene. There are 12 residues in the CDR3. V shed 5 bases and J shed 2 bases, with 4 bases lying between them. Germline V lookup: CDR1 MDHEN, CDR2 SYDVKM. This CDR3 reads CASSPTGNTIYF. For the CDR3, the DNA is TGTGCCAGCAGTCCAACTGGAAACACCATATATTTT. The complete variable domain, with remaining parts taken from reference TRBV28 and TRBJ1-3, reads DVKVTQSSRYLVKRTGEKVFLECVQDMDHENMFWYRQDPGLGLRLIYFSYDVKMKEKGDIPEGYSVSREKKERFSLILESASTNQTSMYLCASSPTGNTIYFGEGSWLTVV.

The rearrangement joins TRBV18 to TRBJ2-1; tentative D call: TRBD1 (6 bases). The V and J ends lost 6 bases and 10 bases respectively, with 16 bases between them. The CDR3 contains 13 residues. Germline values: CDR1 KGHSH, CDR2 LQKENI. CDR3 nucleotide sequence: TGTGCCAGCTCGTCGGACAGCGCTATGGAGCAGTTCTTC. Protein: CASSSDSAMEQFF.

The chain is built from TRBV7-9 and TRBJ2-7; 9 bases match TRBD2. CDR1 and CDR2 from the germline V gene are SEHNR and FQNEAQ (reference sequence). The CDR3 extends over 16 amino acids. J was trimmed by 6 bases and V by 0 bases; bases with no gene match: 9. Here the CDR3 DNA reads TGTGCCAGCAGCTTAGCGTCGAGCGGGAGGTCGGGCGAGCAGTACTTC. Protein sequence: CASSLASSGRSGEQYF. Supplemented by reference TRBV7-9 and TRBJ2-7, the full variable domain reads DTGVSQNPRHKITKRGQNVTFRCDPISEHNRLYWYRQTLGQGPEFLTYFQNEAQLEKSRLLSDRFSAERPKGSFSTLEIQRTEQGDSAMYLCASSLASSGRSGEQYFGPGTRLTVT.

The rearrangement joins TRBV7-2 to TRBJ1-5; D is perhaps TRBD1 (6 bases). The CDR3 contains 15 residues. Trimming stripped 4 bases from V and 7 bases from J, with 17 bases between. Germline CDR1 is SGHTA and CDR2 is FQGNSA. CDR3 DNA: TGTGCCAGCAGCTACGGTACAGGGCTCGGACAGCCCCAGCATTTT. It yields the protein CASSYGTGLGQPQHF.

This sequence joins TRBV9 and TRBJ2-2; the match to TRBD2 covers 15 bases. Per germline, CDR1 SGDLS and CDR2 YYNGEE. The CDR3 spans 18 residues. The V and J ends lost 4 bases and 4 bases, in that order; junction bases with no gene match: 8. This CDR3 is CASSPRTSGGALTGELFF. CDR3 nucleotide sequence: TGTGCCAGCAGCCCCCGGACTAGCGGGGGGGCTCTCACCGGGGAGCTGTTTTTT.

The rearrangement links TRBV4-3 to TRBJ1-5; D gene uncertain. This CDR3 is 13 amino acids long. Germline-derived CDR1 and CDR2 are LGHNA and YSLEER. Trimming stripped 0 bases from V and 5 bases from J, with 5 bases between. The CDR3 nucleotides are TGCGCCAGCAGCCAAGATATCCATCAGCCCCAGCATTTT. As protein: CASSQDIHQPQHF.

The chain recombines TRBV27 with TRBJ1-5; 8 positions agree with TRBD1. The CDR3 has 13 amino acids. V shed 8 bases and J 9 bases; nucleotides not matched to a gene: 9. Germline V gives CDR1 MNHEY, CDR2 SMNVEV (reference sequence). The CDR3 DNA reads as TGTGCCAGCGGTCGGACAGGGCGGGGGCCCCAGCATTTT. Translation: CASGRTGRGPQHF.

This clone was observed a handful of times. This chain connects TRBV7-9 to TRBJ1-1; a weak D match, TRBD1 (5 bases). CDR3 length: 14 residues. V was clipped by 5 bases and J by 1 base, with 11 bases between them. Per the germline V gene, CDR1 is SEHNR and CDR2 is FQNEAQ (reference sequence). The CDR3 sequence: CASSVAGGNTEAFF. The CDR3 DNA follows: TGTGCCAGCAGCGTTGCGGGGGGGAACACTGAAGCTTTCTTT.

The V gene is TRBV7-2, the J gene TRBJ2-1, with D uncertain. CDR3 length: 12 amino acids. V was pared by 6 bases and J by 12 bases, with 15 bases between. The germline V gene encodes CDR1 SGHTA and CDR2 FQGNSA. This chain's CDR3 is CASRESGRRQFF. CDR3 sequence (DNA): TGTGCCAGCAGGGAAAGTGGGCGACGGCAGTTCTTC. The full variable domain, completed using reference TRBV7-2 and TRBJ2-1, is GAGVSQSPSNKVTEKGKDVELRCDPISGHTALYWYRQSLGQGLEFLIYFQGNSAPDKSGLPSDRFSAERTGGSVSTLTIQRTQQEDSAVYLCASRESGRRQFFGPGTRLTVL.

About this clone itself: This CDR3 is also generated by other DNA sequences in the sample. The V and J genes are TRBV28 and TRBJ2-7; TRBD1 might be the D (7 bases). Germline values: CDR1 MDHEN, CDR2 SYDVKM. The V and J ends lost 6 bases and 1 base respectively, with 10 bases between them. The CDR3 has 13 residues. This CDR3 reads CASRTGTSYEQYF. The CDR3 nucleotides are TGTGCCAGCAGGACAGGGACTTCCTACGAGCAGTACTTC. Based on the CDR3 plus reference TRBV28 and TRBJ2-7, the full variable domain is DVKVTQSSRYLVKRTGEKVFLECVQDMDHENMFWYRQDPGLGLRLIYFSYDVKMKEKGDIPEGYSVSREKKERFSLILESASTNQTSMYLCASRTGTSYEQYFGPGTRLTVT.

V is TRBV7-9 and J is TRBJ2-7; 8 bases map to TRBD2. This CDR3 region has 13 residues. Germline V CDR1 and CDR2: SEHNR, FQNEAQ (reference sequence). V lost 5 bases, J lost 5 bases, and 5 bases stayed unmatched. The CDR3 DNA reads TGTGCCAGCAGCCGAGGACTAGCCGACGAGCAGTACTTC. This translates into CASSRGLADEQYF.

The chain has TRBV7-2 and TRBJ2-1; 7 bases fit TRBD2. Germline V gene data show CDR1 as SGHTA and CDR2 as FQGNSA. The CDR3 loop spans 13 amino acids. With V trimmed by 3 bases and J by 10 bases, 6 bases remained unmatched. The CDR3 sequence: CASSLGGGFEQFF. CDR3 in DNA: TGTGCCAGCAGCTTGGGGGGAGGGTTCGAGCAGTTCTTC. Filled out from reference TRBV7-2 and TRBJ2-1, the complete variable domain reads GAGVSQSPSNKVTEKGKDVELRCDPISGHTALYWYRQSLGQGLEFLIYFQGNSAPDKSGLPSDRFSAERTGGSVSTLTIQRTQQEDSAVYLCASSLGGGFEQFFGPGTRLTVL.

The chain is built from TRBV1 and TRBJ1-4; the D call of TRBD1 is as the table states it, not checked on the DNA. TRBV1 is classified as a pseudogene. The CDR3 contains 17 residues. For the CDR3, the DNA is TGCACCAGCAGCCTCGGACACAGGGAGCGAACTAATGAAAAACTGTTTTTT. Encoded protein: CTSSLGHRERTNEKLFF.

The V gene is TRBV6-1, the J gene TRBJ2-5, with 12 positions matching TRBD2. V lost 6 bases to trimming and J lost 2 bases; unmatched junction nucleotides: 1. The germline V gene encodes CDR1 MNHNS and CDR2 SASEGT. CDR3 length: 14 residues. In DNA, the CDR3 is TGTGCCAGCAGCGGACTAGCGGGGCAAGAGACCCAGTACTTC. Translated: CASSGLAGQETQYF.

The chain has TRBV28 and TRBJ2-3; 14 positions match TRBD2. Germline CDR1 and CDR2: MDHEN and SYDVKM. The CDR3 is made up of 17 amino acids. V dropped 2 bases and J dropped 4; count of bases not matched to a gene: 5. The CDR3 sequence: CASSLAGLAGAADTQYF. The DNA for the CDR3 is TGTGCCAGCAGTTTAGCGGGACTAGCGGGAGCCGCAGATACGCAGTATTTT.

This chain's CDR3 is CASSRGGAGETQYF. For the CDR3, the DNA is TGTGCCAGCTCGCGGGGGGGCGCGGGGGAGACCCAGTACTTC. The chain employs TRBV19 and TRBJ2-5; 9 bases align to TRBD2. In germline, CDR1 is LNHDA, CDR2 SQIVND (reference sequence). Losses at the gene ends were 9 bases for V and 5 bases for J; bases not matched to a gene: 10. This CDR3 is 14 amino acids long.

This sequence joins TRBV15 and TRBJ2-3; D not certain. This CDR3 region has 14 residues. Germline V lookup: CDR1 LNHNV, CDR2 YYDKDF (reference sequence). V lost 0 bases and J lost 2, with 6 bases in between. CDR3 in DNA: TGTGCCACCAGCAGAGACAGGTACACAGATACGCAGTATTTT. The encoded protein is CATSRDRYTDTQYF.

This clone was seen a few times. V and J are TRBV5-1 and TRBJ1-3; a weak D match, TRBD1 (5 bases). In germline, CDR1 is SGHRS, CDR2 YFSETQ. Trimming stripped 6 bases from V and 3 bases from J, with 13 bases between. CDR3 length equals 14 residues. Written as DNA, the CDR3 is TGCGCCAGCATGGGGCCGGATGGTGGAAACACCATATATTTT. It yields the protein CASMGPDGGNTIYF. Filled out from reference TRBV5-1 and TRBJ1-3, the complete variable domain reads KAGVTQTPRYLIKTRGQQVTLSCSPISGHRSVSWYQQTPGQGLQFLFEYFSETQRNKGNFPGRFSGRQFSNSRSEMNVSTLELGDSALYLCASMGPDGGNTIYFGEGSWLTVV.

The rearrangement links TRBV15 to TRBJ2-3; 7 bases agree with TRBD2. After removal of 7 bases from V and 1 base from J, the junction contained 8 bases not matched to a gene. Germline CDR1 reads LNHNV; CDR2 reads YYDKDF (reference sequence). The CDR3 totals 15 residues. This CDR3 reads CATTQTSFGTDTQYF. The CDR3 DNA follows: TGTGCCACCACCCAGACTAGCTTCGGCACAGATACGCAGTATTTT.

This clone has only a few counts. Since no conserved phenylalanine or tryptophan closes the CDR3, a read error is the likely cause. The DNA is left out, because the CDR3 cannot be placed on it with certainty; the CDR3 is given as TCRdb lists it. The chain uses TRBV4-1 and TRBJ1-3; TRBD1, the table's D call, was not compared with the DNA. In germline, CDR1 is MGHRA, CDR2 YSYEKL. From its first to its last residue, the CDR3 has 13 amino acids. The CDR3 protein is CASSQDLTGALWI.

The rearrangement links TRBV27 to TRBJ2-7; TRBD1 aligns across 8 bases. Germline V gene sequence: CDR1 MNHEY, CDR2 SMNVEV (reference sequence). This CDR3 is built from 14 residues. V gave up 0 bases and J gave up 5 bases; unmatched junction bases: 3. CDR3 DNA: TGTGCCAGCAGTTTATCTACAGGGGGTGACGAGCAGTACTTC. Protein sequence: CASSLSTGGDEQYF.

The CDR3 coding sequence is TGCGCCAGCAGGGACGGGGGGAACATTCAGTACTTC. This translates into CASRDGGNIQYF. V usage is TRBV10-2 and J usage is TRBJ2-4; TRBD2 agrees at 7 bases. Losses at the gene ends were 6 bases for V and 7 bases for J; bases not matched to a gene: 3. The CDR3 runs 12 residues. In germline, CDR1 is WSHSY, CDR2 SAAADI.

The chain is built from TRBV2 and TRBJ1-4; D is possibly TRBD1 (6 bases). CDR3 length: 15 residues. Trimming stripped 8 bases from V and 8 bases from J, with 21 bases between. The germline CDR1 and CDR2 sequences are SNHLY and FYNNEI. CDR3 DNA: TGTGCCAGCTCTCGGGACAACCCAGCAGCCGAAAAACTGTTTTTT. As protein: CASSRDNPAAEKLFF.

This rearrangement joins TRBV9 to TRBJ2-2; possible D gene TRBD2, 5 bases. Germline CDR1 SGDLS, CDR2 YYNGEE. The CDR3 totals 17 residues. Trimming removed 4 bases at V and 4 bases at J, with 20 bases between. Written as DNA, the CDR3 is TGTGCCAGCAGCCCTTACCTGATGGGAGCCGGCACCGGGGAGCTGTTTTTT. Its translation is CASSPYLMGAGTGELFF.